Following are 8 T cell receptor beta chains from one sample sequenced in a study of blood T cell repertoires in COVID-19. The repertoire was sequenced with immunoSEQ multiplex PCR; TCRdb's copy has only in-frame clones and lacks some. The sample gives around 150,000 clones, approximately 90% of which show up once; more than 0.75% is in the top ten. Material for sequencing was peripheral blood. These receptors came from a man aged 18 to 29 with acute or convalescent COVID-19.

The rearrangement links TRBV10-3 to TRBJ1-2, with 9 bases aligning to TRBD1. The CDR3 loop spans 15 amino acids. The germline CDR1 and CDR2 sequences are ENHRY and SYGVKD. V lost 3 bases to trimming and J lost 8 bases; unmatched junction nucleotides: 10. The CDR3 spells CAISERDRESEGYTF. The CDR3 DNA reads as TGTGCCATCAGTGAAAGGGACAGGGAATCTGAGGGCTACACCTTC.

This chain uses TRBV30 with TRBJ1-5; 8 bases match TRBD1. The V segment lost 2 bases and the J segment 3 bases; nucleotides outside the gene matches: 6. Germline assignment: CDR1 GTSNPN and CDR2 SVGIG (reference sequence). This CDR3 region has 15 residues. The CDR3 bases are TGTGCCTGGAGTAATTGGGGACAGGACAATCAGCCCCAGCATTTT. Encoded protein: CAWSNWGQDNQPQHF.

The V call is TRBV6-6, the J call TRBJ1-5; 8 nucleotides agree with TRBD1. Germline-derived CDR1 and CDR2 are MNHNY and SVGAGI (reference sequence). The CDR3 consists of 17 residues. V gave up 5 bases and J gave up 1 base; unmatched junction bases: 10. CDR3 residues: CASSRYGDRPSNQPQHF. In DNA, the CDR3 is TGTGCCAGCAGTCGCTACGGGGACAGGCCAAGCAATCAGCCCCAGCATTTT.

This clone appeared a single time. The chain carries TRBV7-9 and TRBJ2-5, with TRBD1 identical over 8 bases. V lost 1 base and J lost 5; bases outside the gene matches: 6. From germline, CDR1 is SEHNR and CDR2 FQNEAQ (reference sequence). CDR3 length equals 15 residues. Here the CDR3 reads CASSLGYRGDETQYF. The CDR3 coding sequence is TGTGCCAGCAGCTTAGGATACAGGGGGGACGAGACCCAGTACTTC.

The CDR3 DNA follows: TGTGCCACCAGCAGAGATATAGGGGACAATGAGTTCTTC. It translates to CATSRDIGDNEFF. This chain connects TRBV15 to TRBJ2-1; D perhaps matches TRBD1 (6 bases). The CDR3 contains 13 residues. The V and J ends lost 0 bases and 14 bases respectively, with 14 bases between them. Looked up from germline, CDR1 is LNHNV and CDR2 is YYDKDF (reference sequence). Combining the CDR3 with reference TRBV15 and TRBJ2-1 gives the whole variable domain DAMVIQNPRYQVTQFGKPVTLSCSQTLNHNVMYWYQQKSSQAPKLLFHYYDKDFNNEADTPDNFQSRRPNTSFCFLDIRSPGLGDTAMYLCATSRDIGDNEFFGPGTRLTVL.

This clone was observed a single time. The rearrangement uses TRBV30 and TRBJ1-4; 10 nucleotides match TRBD1. The V gene's germline CDR1 is GTSNPN and CDR2 SVGIG (reference sequence). The V segment lost 5 bases and the J segment 11 bases; nucleotides outside the gene matches: 11. CDR3 size: 14 residues. CDR3 nucleotides: TGTGCCTGGTCCTCCGGGACAGGGGAAGAGAAACTGTTTTTT. Protein: CAWSSGTGEEKLFF.

The chain carries TRBV2 and TRBJ2-3; possibly TRBD1 for D (5 bases). Germline loops: CDR1 SNHLY, CDR2 FYNNEI. The CDR3 runs to 12 residues. V was shortened by 9 bases and J by 4 bases, with 11 bases between the two germline ends. Here the CDR3 DNA reads TGTGCCAGTACAGGATTTGCAGATACGCAGTATTTT. Its translation: CASTGFADTQYF.

The sample holds one count of this clone. The rearrangement links TRBV6-5 to TRBJ1-6; 10 nucleotides match TRBD1. J was trimmed by 9 bases and V by 6 bases; bases with no gene match: 8. The CDR3 is 15 residues long. The V gene's germline CDR1 is MNHEY and CDR2 SVGAGI. CDR3 nucleotides: TGTGCCAGCAGCTCAACCGGGACAGGGGCTTCACCCCTCCACTTT. Residues: CASSSTGTGASPLHF.